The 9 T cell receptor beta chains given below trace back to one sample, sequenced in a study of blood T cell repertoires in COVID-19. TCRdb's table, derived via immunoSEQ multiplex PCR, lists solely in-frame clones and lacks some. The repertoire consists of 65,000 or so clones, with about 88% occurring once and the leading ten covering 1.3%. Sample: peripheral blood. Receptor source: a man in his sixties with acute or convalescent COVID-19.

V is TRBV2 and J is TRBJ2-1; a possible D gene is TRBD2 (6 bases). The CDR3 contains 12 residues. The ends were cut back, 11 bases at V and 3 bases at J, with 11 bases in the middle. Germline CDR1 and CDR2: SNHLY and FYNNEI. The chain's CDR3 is CAGGAVYNEQFF. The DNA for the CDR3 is TGTGCCGGAGGGGCAGTCTACAATGAGCAGTTCTTC.

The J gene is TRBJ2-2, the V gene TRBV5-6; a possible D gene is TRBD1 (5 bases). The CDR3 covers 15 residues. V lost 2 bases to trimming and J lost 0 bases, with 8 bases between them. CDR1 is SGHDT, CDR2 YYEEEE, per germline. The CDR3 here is CASSFGHTNTGELFF. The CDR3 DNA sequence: TGTGCCAGCAGCTTCGGACATACGAACACCGGGGAGCTGTTTTTT.

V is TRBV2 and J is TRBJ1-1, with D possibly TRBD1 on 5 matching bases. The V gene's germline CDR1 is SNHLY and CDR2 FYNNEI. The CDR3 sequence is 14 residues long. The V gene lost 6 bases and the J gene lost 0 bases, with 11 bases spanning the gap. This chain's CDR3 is CASRPRQMNTEAFF. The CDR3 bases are TGTGCCAGCAGGCCTAGACAGATGAACACTGAAGCTTTCTTT.

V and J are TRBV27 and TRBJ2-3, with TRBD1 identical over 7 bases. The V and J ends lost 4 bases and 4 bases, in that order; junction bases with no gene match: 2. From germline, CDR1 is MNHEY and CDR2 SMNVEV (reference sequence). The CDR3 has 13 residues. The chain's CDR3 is CASSWGTADTQYF. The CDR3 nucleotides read TGTGCCAGCAGTTGGGGGACAGCAGATACGCAGTATTTT.

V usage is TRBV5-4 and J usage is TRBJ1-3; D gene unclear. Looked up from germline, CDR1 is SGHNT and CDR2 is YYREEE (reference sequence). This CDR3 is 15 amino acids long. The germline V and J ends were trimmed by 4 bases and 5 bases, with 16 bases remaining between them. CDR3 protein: CASSPGYMARNTIYF. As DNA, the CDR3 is TGTGCCAGCAGCCCGGGATACATGGCAAGAAACACCATATATTTT.

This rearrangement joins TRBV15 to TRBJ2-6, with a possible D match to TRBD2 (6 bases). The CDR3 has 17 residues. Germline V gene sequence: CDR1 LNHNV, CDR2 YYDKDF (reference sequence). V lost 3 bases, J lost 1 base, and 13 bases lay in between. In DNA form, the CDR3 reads TGTGCCACCAGCAGGGGGGGTACTAGGTCTGGGGCCAACGTCCTGACTTTC. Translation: CATSRGGTRSGANVLTF.

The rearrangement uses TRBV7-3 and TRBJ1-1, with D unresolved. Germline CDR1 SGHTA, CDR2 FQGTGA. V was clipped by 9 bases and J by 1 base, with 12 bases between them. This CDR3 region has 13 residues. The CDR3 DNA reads TGTGCCAGTTCAAACGGCGGGAACACTGAAGCTTTCTTT. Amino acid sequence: CASSNGGNTEAFF.

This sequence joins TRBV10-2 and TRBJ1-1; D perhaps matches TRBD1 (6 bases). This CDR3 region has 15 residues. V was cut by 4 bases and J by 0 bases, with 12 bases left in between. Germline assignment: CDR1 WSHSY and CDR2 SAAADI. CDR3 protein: CASSVPQGMNTEAFF. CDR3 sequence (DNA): TGCGCCAGCAGTGTACCGCAGGGGATGAACACTGAAGCTTTCTTT.

The CDR3 protein is CASSPVEGGNTIYF. In DNA form, the CDR3 reads TGTGCCAGCTCACCGGTGGAGGGTGGAAACACCATATATTTT. The J gene is TRBJ1-3, the V gene TRBV18; unclear D gene. The V end was cut by 3 bases, the J end by 3 bases, with 9 bases between. The CDR3 is 14 amino acids. Germline-derived CDR1 and CDR2 are KGHSH and LQKENI.